These T cell receptor beta chains were read from a single sample in a study of blood T cell repertoires in COVID-19. TCRdb keeps only in-frame clones here, not all; method: immunoSEQ multiplex PCR. The sample holds about 89,000 clones, roughly 90% seen once. The specimen was peripheral blood. The receptors here all came from a male donor with acute or convalescent COVID-19. The conserved cysteine and the conserved F or W are not part of the CDR3 here. The order of the fields is D gene, V gene, clone size, CDR3 protein. D genes are given only for firm matches. Clone size is shown for a subset of rows, as once, few, many or a class of expanded clone.

d_call: TRBD1
v_call: TRBV6-5
clone_size: few
cdr3_aa: ATSTGTANYGYT

d_call: -
v_call: TRBV3-1/TRBV3-2
clone_size: -
cdr3_aa: ASSQGTVRNNSPLH

d_call: -
v_call: TRBV19
clone_size: few
cdr3_aa: ASGQGRYEQY

d_call: -
v_call: TRBV6-1
clone_size: -
cdr3_aa: ASSEAAGGGTEAF

d_call: TRBD1
v_call: TRBV4-2
clone_size: -
cdr3_aa: ASSQDTRGADQPQH

d_call: TRBD1
v_call: TRBV6-5
clone_size: -
cdr3_aa: ASSYDRGYEQY

d_call: TRBD1
v_call: TRBV12-3/TRBV12-4
clone_size: -
cdr3_aa: ASSFGQGASYT

d_call: TRBD1
v_call: TRBV27
clone_size: -
cdr3_aa: ASSFRGQGTYGYT

d_call: TRBD2
v_call: TRBV6-4
clone_size: -
cdr3_aa: ASSDPPDLAGNTDTQY

d_call: -
v_call: TRBV25-1
clone_size: -
cdr3_aa: ASKKMGAYEKLF

d_call: -
v_call: TRBV7-2
clone_size: -
cdr3_aa: ASSRDPRNSPLH

d_call: -
v_call: TRBV12-3/TRBV12-4
clone_size: -
cdr3_aa: ASSFFSQETQY

d_call: -
v_call: TRBV7-9
clone_size: -
cdr3_aa: ASSFSNQVAV

d_call: -
v_call: TRBV10-3
clone_size: -
cdr3_aa: AISERAGRDGDGYT

d_call: -
v_call: TRBV27
clone_size: -
cdr3_aa: ASSWGGPGFGEKLF

d_call: -
v_call: TRBV6-5
clone_size: -
cdr3_aa: ASSYAINTEAF

d_call: TRBD1
v_call: TRBV11-3
clone_size: -
cdr3_aa: ASSLGTGGGTGELF

d_call: TRBD1
v_call: TRBV6-2/TRBV6-3
clone_size: -
cdr3_aa: ASSYGTGDHEQY

d_call: TRBD1
v_call: TRBV12-3/TRBV12-4
clone_size: -
cdr3_aa: ASSPDRYPQY

d_call: -
v_call: TRBV15
clone_size: -
cdr3_aa: ATSREREEKLF

d_call: -
v_call: TRBV5-1
clone_size: -
cdr3_aa: ASSLQDSGKLF

d_call: -
v_call: TRBV9
clone_size: -
cdr3_aa: ASSVGGVETQY

d_call: -
v_call: TRBV7-8
clone_size: -
cdr3_aa: ASSPQRFGGNTEAF

d_call: -
v_call: TRBV29-1
clone_size: -
cdr3_aa: SVEDLGQGKNYGYT

d_call: TRBD2
v_call: TRBV6-4
clone_size: -
cdr3_aa: ASSEGRGGAGDTQY

d_call: TRBD1
v_call: TRBV6-5
clone_size: -
cdr3_aa: ASSPTLGTAYGYT

d_call: TRBD1
v_call: TRBV7-9
clone_size: -
cdr3_aa: ASSSRQGYSPLH

d_call: -
v_call: TRBV3-1/TRBV3-2
clone_size: once
cdr3_aa: ASSQALTGPSYEQY

d_call: -
v_call: TRBV28
clone_size: -
cdr3_aa: ASSFVQSADTQY

d_call: TRBD2
v_call: TRBV2
clone_size: -
cdr3_aa: ASRTSGALTGELF

d_call: -
v_call: TRBV3-1/TRBV3-2
clone_size: -
cdr3_aa: ASSQGAGGETQY

d_call: -
v_call: TRBV2
clone_size: -
cdr3_aa: ASSETGTRTYEQY

d_call: TRBD2
v_call: TRBV28
clone_size: -
cdr3_aa: ASRPPRGGIKQY

d_call: TRBD2
v_call: TRBV3-1/TRBV3-2
clone_size: -
cdr3_aa: ASSQVASGGLTDTQY

d_call: -
v_call: TRBV5-8
clone_size: -
cdr3_aa: ASSPPTLGAF

d_call: -
v_call: TRBV7-9
clone_size: -
cdr3_aa: ASSLPGSETQY

d_call: -
v_call: TRBV9
clone_size: -
cdr3_aa: ASSPPGTSNTGELF

d_call: -
v_call: TRBV15
clone_size: -
cdr3_aa: ATSRDTRANSPLH

d_call: -
v_call: TRBV29-1
clone_size: -
cdr3_aa: SVASPSTDTQY

d_call: -
v_call: TRBV27
clone_size: -
cdr3_aa: ASSSRIANEKLF

d_call: -
v_call: TRBV30
clone_size: few
cdr3_aa: AWSGSDTGELF

d_call: -
v_call: TRBV2
clone_size: -
cdr3_aa: ASSVGVTGELF

d_call: -
v_call: TRBV11-1
clone_size: once
cdr3_aa: ASSLAHRNYGYT

d_call: TRBD1
v_call: TRBV6-1
clone_size: -
cdr3_aa: ASSEAGQGADQF

d_call: -
v_call: TRBV6-2/TRBV6-3
clone_size: -
cdr3_aa: ASSYSTFGTGMNTEAF